This is a list of T cell receptor beta chains from one sample in a study of CD8 T cells in ankylosing spondylitis. Using its own MiXCR run on the 5' RACE reads, TCRdb lists one record per CDR3 protein. The data contain hundreds of thousands of distinct CDR3 sequences, approximately 12% of them singletons. Input material: blood, either unsorted or a sorted T cell fraction (not recorded which). Source of these receptors: a male donor with ankylosing spondylitis. Each CDR3 is given with its conserved first and last residue. Fields, in order: CDR3 DNA, CDR3 protein, D gene, clone size, J gene, CDR3 length, V gene. A D gene is named only where the DNA matches it firmly. Rows give clone size only sometimes, using once, few, many, or a class for an expanded clone.

TGTGCCAGCAGCCGCGGGACTAGCGGGAGCGCAGATACGCAGTATTTT,CASSRGTSGSADTQYF,TRBD2,few,TRBJ2-3,16,TRBV7-2
TGTGCCAGCAGTTTGCAGGGATCGGGGAACACTGAAGCTTTCTTT,CASSLQGSGNTEAFF,.,many,TRBJ1-1,15,TRBV6-5
TGCAGTGCTAGAACCGGACAGTACACTGAAGCTTTCTTT,CSARTGQYTEAFF,.,many,TRBJ1-1,13,TRBV20-1
TGTGCCAGCACCACCAGCGGCAGCGCGCCAGAAGCTTTCTTT,CASTTSGSAPEAFF,.,.,TRBJ1-1,14,TRBV6-1
TGTGCCAGCAGCTTAACTCCCAATGAGCAGTTCTTC,CASSLTPNEQFF,.,many,TRBJ2-1,12,TRBV7-2
TGTGCCACGGGTGCGAGGGCTGGCTACACCTTC,CATGARAGYTF,.,.,TRBJ1-2,11,TRBV6-2/TRBV6-3
TGCAGTGCTAGAGATAGGGTCGTGGGGTGGTCTAAGAATGGCTACACCTTC,CSARDRVVGWSKNGYTF,.,few,TRBJ1-2,17,TRBV20-1
TGCGCCAGCAGCTTGGGGTTGAGGGACAGCCACAATGAGCAGTTCTTC,CASSLGLRDSHNEQFF,TRBD1,few,TRBJ2-1,16,TRBV5-1
TGTGCCAGCAGTTACTCGAACAGGGTTCGCACTGAAGCTTTCTTT,CASSYSNRVRTEAFF,.,few,TRBJ1-1,15,TRBV6-5
TGTGCCAGCAGCTTAGGAGGAGCGGGGGGTTGGGAGACCCAGTACTTC,CASSLGGAGGWETQYF,TRBD2,.,TRBJ2-5,16,TRBV7-2
TGTGCCAGCAGTTTAACTGAGGAAGCTTTCTTT,CASSLTEEAFF,.,many,TRBJ1-1,11,TRBV12-3/TRBV12-4
TGTGCCAGCAGCCGTCGACAGGGACGAAACACCGGGGAGCTGTTTTTT,CASSRRQGRNTGELFF,TRBD1,.,TRBJ2-2,16,TRBV7-2
TGCATAGGGGGACACAACTATGGCTACACCTTC,CIGGHNYGYTF,.,many,TRBJ1-2,11,TRBV29-1
TGTGCCAGCAGTTACTCGGACAGGGAGAGCAATCAGCCCCAGCATTTT,CASSYSDRESNQPQHF,TRBD1,.,TRBJ1-5,16,TRBV6-5
TGTGCCAGCAGCCGAACTCAGGACACGGGGTTGGCTTTCTTT,CASSRTQDTGLAFF,.,.,TRBJ1-1,14,TRBV7-9
TGTGCCAGCAGTTTGTCTTTTCGGAGATCCTATGGCTACACCTTC,CASSLSFRRSYGYTF,.,.,TRBJ1-2,15,TRBV28
TGTGCCAGCAGTTACGCAGGGGGCCCCTACGAGCAGTACTTC,CASSYAGGPYEQYF,TRBD1,.,TRBJ2-7,14,TRBV6-2/TRBV6-3
TGCGCCAGCAGCCGCCAACTAGCGGGAGGCGACACCGGGGAGCTGTTTTTT,CASSRQLAGGDTGELFF,TRBD2,.,TRBJ2-2,17,TRBV4-3
TGTGCCAGCAGCCCTTTGGACAGCTATAATTCACCCCTCCACTTT,CASSPLDSYNSPLHF,.,.,TRBJ1-6,15,TRBV9
TGCGCCAGCAGCTCTGGGACAGTCCGGGCGCCCCAGTACTTC,CASSSGTVRAPQYF,TRBD1,few,TRBJ2-5,14,TRBV5-1
TGTGCCAGCAGGAGCGGGGGGTTCACAGATACGCAGTATTTT,CASRSGGFTDTQYF,TRBD2,.,TRBJ2-3,14,TRBV6-1
TGCAGCGTTGAAGGGGGACTAGGCCCAGATACGCAGTATTTT,CSVEGGLGPDTQYF,TRBD2,many,TRBJ2-3,14,TRBV29-1
TGTGCCAGCAGTTTGGAGTCGGATCAGCCCCAGCATTTT,CASSLESDQPQHF,.,many,TRBJ1-5,13,TRBV12-3/TRBV12-4
TGCGCCAGCAGCTCCCGGCCGGTGGCAGACCAAGAGACCCAGTACTTC,CASSSRPVADQETQYF,.,few,TRBJ2-5,16,TRBV5-1
TGTGCCAGCAGCCCGCGGGGGCCAGGCTACAATGAGCAGTTCTTC,CASSPRGPGYNEQFF,.,few,TRBJ2-1,15,TRBV7-2
TGTGCCAGCAGCTTATCTGGGTCGAAAAACATTCAGTACTTC,CASSLSGSKNIQYF,.,few,TRBJ2-4,14,TRBV7-2
TGCAGTGCTAGTAGGTCAGATACGCAGTATTTT,CSASRSDTQYF,.,few,TRBJ2-3,11,TRBV20-1
TGTGCCAGCAGCTCAGGCGGACAGGGTCGTGGCTACACCTTC,CASSSGGQGRGYTF,TRBD1,few,TRBJ1-2,14,TRBV7-3
TGTGCCAGCAGTCTGTATTCGGTCCCCAATCAGCCCCAGCATTTT,CASSLYSVPNQPQHF,.,.,TRBJ1-5,15,TRBV6-1
TGTGCCAGCACCCCGCGGGACAGATATAACTATGGCTACACCTTC,CASTPRDRYNYGYTF,TRBD1,.,TRBJ1-2,15,TRBV3-1
TGCGCCAGCAGCTTGGTGGGACAGGTGGACTATGGCTACACCTTC,CASSLVGQVDYGYTF,TRBD1,many,TRBJ1-2,15,TRBV5-1
TGTGCCTGGACTGAAGGCGGGGGGGCGAGAAATGAGCAGTTCTTC,CAWTEGGGARNEQFF,TRBD2,few,TRBJ2-1,15,TRBV30
TGCAGTGCCAATAAGCCGTGGAGGACTGAAGCTTTCTTT,CSANKPWRTEAFF,.,few,TRBJ1-1,13,TRBV20-1
TGTGCCAGCAGCTTAGCGTTCCGAGTTAGCACAGATACGCAGTATTTT,CASSLAFRVSTDTQYF,.,.,TRBJ2-3,16,TRBV7-8
TGCAGTGTTACGACAGGCTTCCCCTACGAGCAGTACTTC,CSVTTGFPYEQYF,.,.,TRBJ2-7,13,TRBV20-1